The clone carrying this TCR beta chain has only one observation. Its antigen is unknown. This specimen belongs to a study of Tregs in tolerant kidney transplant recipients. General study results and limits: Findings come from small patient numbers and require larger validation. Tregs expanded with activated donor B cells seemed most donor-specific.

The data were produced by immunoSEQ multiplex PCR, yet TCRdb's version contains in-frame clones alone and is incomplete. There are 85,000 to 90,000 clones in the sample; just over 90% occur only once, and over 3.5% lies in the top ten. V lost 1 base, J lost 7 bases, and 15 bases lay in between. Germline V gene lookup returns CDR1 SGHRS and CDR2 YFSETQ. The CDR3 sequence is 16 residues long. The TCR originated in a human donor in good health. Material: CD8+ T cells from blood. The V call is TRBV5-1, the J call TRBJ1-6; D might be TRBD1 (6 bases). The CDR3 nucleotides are TGCGCCAGCAGCTTGTGGGGGGCCGCGGGAAATTCACCCCTCCACTTT. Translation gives CASSLWGAAGNSPLHF. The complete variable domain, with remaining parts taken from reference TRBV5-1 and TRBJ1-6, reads KAGVTQTPRYLIKTRGQQVTLSCSPISGHRSVSWYQQTPGQGLQFLFEYFSETQRNKGNFPGRFSGRQFSNSRSEMNVSTLELGDSALYLCASSLWGAAGNSPLHFGNGTRLTVT.